This T cell receptor (beta chain) is drawn from a study of human T cells and chemical hapten exposure. Study information: Each week of the approximately 25-week study, patients had diphenylcyclopropenone applied to the scalp.

This clonotype appeared many times. Time point: pre-sensitization, week 0. The treatment: therapeutic diphenylcyclopropenone sensitization with weekly scalp DPC. Unseparated into fractions, whole blood served as the source from which total RNA was extracted. TCRdb used MiXCR to reprocess the RACE reads, holding one entry per CDR3 protein. The sample lists about 300,000 distinct CDR3 sequences; about 5.4% were seen once. The sequences come from whole blood, collected in connection with sensitization to the hapten diphenylcyclopropenone (DPC). The sequence came from a woman between 18 and 30 years old with alopecia areata. Some clones in this sample may be carry-over from other donors' samples.

In nucleotides, the CDR3 is TGCAGCGTTGAGAAGCAAACTGAAGCTTTCTTT. Translation gives CSVEKQTEAFF. The gene calls are TRBV29-1 and TRBJ1-1, with D unresolved. Germline-derived CDR1 and CDR2 are SQVTM and ANQGSEA. V lost 3 bases and J lost 5, with 7 bases in between. The CDR3 is made up of 11 amino acids.